This paragraph reports one T cell receptor beta chain. The target of this receptor is not known. Per-base quality was not reported, and no clone a single base away is much larger than it. The data belong to a study of OX40 agonist ivuxolimab in advanced cancers. At the level of the whole study: Ivuxolimab was an agonistic, fully human IgG2 monoclonal antibody directed against OX40 (CD134), a costimulatory receptor. Of the roughly 54 patients in dose escalation, 19 had hepatocellular carcinoma, some 15 had melanoma, 9 had renal cell carcinoma and 9 had head and neck cancer. Intravenous ivuxolimab was administered to patients every 2 weeks at six dose levels: 0.01, 0.1, 0.3, 1.5, 3 and 10 mg/kg. In the dose-escalation cohort, about four fifths of patients were male, and the mean age was around 65 years with a range of roughly 23 to 79. The monotherapy dose-escalation portion (N ≈ 50 patients) of the phase I ivuxolimab trial is reported in the paper. Prior anti-PD-1, anti-PD-L1 or anti-CTLA-4 therapy was permitted, and checkpoint inhibitors had been received by around 40% of dose-escalation patients. Three dose-escalation patients achieved partial responses, one with hepatocellular carcinoma and two with cutaneous melanoma. Peripheral TCRbeta sequencing aimed to test whether ivuxolimab altered TCR sequence diversity and caused clonal T-cell expansion.

The full study reports these points: Partial responders in the 0.1-3.0 mg/kg groups had among the lowest normalized peripheral clonal expansion, especially among CD8+ T cells. Clonal expansion of both CD4+ and CD8+ blood T cells was observed from baseline to week 6 at doses 0.1 to 3.0 mg/kg. On average, CD8+ T cells showed more expanded clones than CD4+ T cells after ivuxolimab. The antigen specificity of the clonally expanded peripheral T cells was not determined. Low levels of normalized T-cell clonal expansion were also shown by some nonresponding patients.

For sequencing of the TCRbeta CDR3 region, genomic DNA was extracted from the sorted cells. TCRbeta CDR3 regions were sequenced using the immunoSEQ Assay. Imported from immuneACCESS, the table was reduced by TCRdb to in-frame sequences with V and J called. These copies leave out some clones; in studies compared against another copy, an unresolved V gene accounts for under half, and the cause of the remainder is not known. The sample records approximately 76,000 clones, approximately 91% of which are singletons. 0.75% to 0.85% of the sample comes from the top ten. Patients with autoimmune disease history or receiving systemic immunosuppression were excluded from the trial. In every dose cohort, peripheral blood was drawn for TCR sequencing at baseline, cycle 4 day 1, and cycle 7 day 1. The samples were taken from a phase I, first-in-human, multicenter, open-label dose-escalation trial of ivuxolimab. Adults with locally advanced or metastatic melanoma, renal cell carcinoma, hepatocellular carcinoma or head and neck squamous cell carcinoma were enrolled in the trial. CD4+ and CD8+ T cells were sorted separately from peripheral blood before TCR sequencing.

V gives up 0 bases and J gives up 8 bases, and the segment between their germline ends measures 16 bases. Based on the germline V gene, the CDR1 and CDR2 sequences are MNHEY and SVGAGI. Spanning cysteine to phenylalanine, the CDR3 consists of 15 amino acids. Only the CDR3 part of the read is kept: 45 bases, read in frame from the first base. This material consisted of CD4+ or CD8+ T cells sorted from blood, taken in a trial of the OX40 agonist ivuxolimab. The clonotype was recovered from an adult with an advanced solid tumor such as melanoma, head and neck, liver or kidney cancer. Recombination connected TRBV6-5 to TRBJ1-2; tentative D gene TRBD1, with 5 bases matching. The DNA sequence reads TGTGCCAGCAGTTACTCAGGCGGCGGGACCGGAGGCTACACCTTC. It specifies CASSYSGGGTGGYTF.